These 6 T cell receptor beta chains were all obtained from the same sample, sequenced in a study of vaccination effects on CD4 cells after COVID-19. Repertoires were generated with immunoSEQ multiplex PCR, while TCRdb's copy carries only in-frame clones and drops some. The table lists roughly 63,000 clones, 75% to 85% of them singletons. No antigen is known for these receptors. Antigen-specific CD4+ T cells were expanded (with viral peptide pools) by the ViraFEST assay ahead of sequencing. Upon completion of about eleven days in culture, CD4+ T cells were isolated. The participants, recipients of two vaccine doses, got either BNT162b2 or mRNA-1273. The specimen comprised CD4+ T cells from PBMCs cultured with HCoV-OC43 spike peptides, sampled after COVID-19 vaccination. Subset given: HCoV-OC43 spike overlapping peptide pool stimulation. These receptors originate from a human donor who received a COVID-19 vaccine.

V usage is TRBV7-9 and J usage is TRBJ2-2, with D maybe TRBD1 (5 bases). This CDR3 is built from 14 residues. In germline, CDR1 is SEHNR, CDR2 FQNEAQ (reference sequence). The V end lost 4 bases, the J end lost 4 bases, and 10 bases lay between the germline ends. The CDR3 DNA sequence: TGTGCCAGCAGCTCGGACACGCGCACCGGGGAGCTGTTTTTT. It is translated as CASSSDTRTGELFF.

The rearrangement links TRBV6-5 to TRBJ1-1, with D maybe TRBD1 (5 bases). The CDR3 length is 14 residues. Germline V gene sequence: CDR1 MNHEY, CDR2 SVGAGI. Deletions cut 6 bases from V and 4 bases from J, with 15 bases between. CDR3 in DNA: TGTGCCAGCAGGCCCCCAGGGCATATCACTGAAGCTTTCTTT. It translates to CASRPPGHITEAFF.

This clone was found a few times. The rearrangement joins TRBV6-1 to TRBJ1-6; D unclear. The CDR3 has 14 residues. CDR1 and CDR2 from the germline V gene are MNHNS and SASEGT. V lost 1 base, J lost 4 bases, and 5 bases lay in between. Here the CDR3 reads CASSEGLYNSPLHF. Here the CDR3 DNA reads TGTGCCAGCAGTGAAGGGCTATATAATTCACCCCTCCACTTT.

This clone was observed a single time. The V and J genes are TRBV21-1 and TRBJ2-4; the table calls TRBD2, which could not be checked here. TRBV21-1 is termed a pseudogene. This CDR3 spans 16 amino acids. CDR3 DNA: TGTGCCAGCAGCAAAGGGGGGGGTGTAGCCAAAAACATTCAGTACTTC. This gives the protein CASSKGGGVAKNIQYF.

The chain links TRBV6-5 to TRBJ1-1; possible D gene TRBD1, 5 bases. Looked up from germline, CDR1 is MNHEY and CDR2 is SVGAGI. The CDR3 covers 13 residues. The V end was cut by 2 bases, the J end by 1 base, with 5 bases between. CDR3 protein: CASSYDRNTEAFF. The CDR3 nucleotides read TGTGCCAGCAGTTACGACAGGAACACTGAAGCTTTCTTT.

The chain couples TRBV19 to TRBJ2-2; 7 bases are a match to TRBD2. This CDR3 is built from 17 residues. The V and J ends lost 3 bases and 5 bases, in that order; junction bases with no gene match: 12. Germline values: CDR1 LNHDA, CDR2 SQIVND (reference sequence). The chain's CDR3 is CASSMPRRVGGTGELFF. CDR3 DNA sequence: TGTGCCAGTAGTATGCCAAGACGGGTGGGGGGGACCGGGGAGCTGTTTTTT.